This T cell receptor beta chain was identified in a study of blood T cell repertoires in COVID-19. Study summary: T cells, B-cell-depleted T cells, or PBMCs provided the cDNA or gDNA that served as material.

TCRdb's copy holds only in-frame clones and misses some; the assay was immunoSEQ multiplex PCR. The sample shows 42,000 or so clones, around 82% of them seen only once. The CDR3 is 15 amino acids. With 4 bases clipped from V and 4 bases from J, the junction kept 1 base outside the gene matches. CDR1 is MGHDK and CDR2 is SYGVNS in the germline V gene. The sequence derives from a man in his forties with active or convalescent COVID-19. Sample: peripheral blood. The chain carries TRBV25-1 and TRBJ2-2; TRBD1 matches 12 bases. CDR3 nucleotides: TGTGCCAGCAGTGGGGACAGGGGGCCCACCGGGGAGCTGTTTTTT. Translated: CASSGDRGPTGELFF.